This T cell receptor (beta chain) was observed in a study of blood T cell repertoires in COVID-19 (dated by TCRdb to the early 2020s). Background for the entire study: Collaborator samples came from the United States, Italy and Spain and covered acute and convalescent phases of COVID-19. The prospective study material was composed of cDNA or gDNA derived from T cells, B-cell-depleted T cells, or PBMCs. Subjects who had been exposed to COVID-19, were actively infected with it, or had recovered from it provided the deeply sampled blood TCRbeta repertoires that made up the dataset. The repertoires were made available in a free public database intended to serve as a resource for research on the immune response to SARS-CoV-2. The samples were drawn from the first 160 participants of the ongoing ImmuneRACE study and from some 1,300 subjects provided by 6 global collaborators. The sample metadata nearly always contained a de-identified subject ID, COVID-19 status, age in years and sex. Where available, HLA class I and class II types were taken from metadata supplied by the sample provider and were not determined by assay-based typing. What the authors observed across the whole study: Clinical and demographic metadata were provided uncurated, with the amount varying by source and participant.

Each collaborating institution followed its own protocols to collect whole blood in K2EDTA tubes. For TCRbeta analysis, collaborator samples were shipped as frozen whole blood, as isolated PBMCs, or as DNA extracted from either sample type. About this clone itself: What this receptor recognizes is not known. No base-level quality is on record; no much larger clone is a single base apart.

TCRbeta CDR3 regions were amplified from genomic DNA using the immunoSEQ Assay, a bias-controlled multiplex PCR. On the authors' methods: The number of nucleated cells in each sample was estimated from the amplification of reference gene primers within the assay. To quantify the absolute abundance of each unique TCRbeta CDR3 rearrangement, sequence reads were collapsed and filtered. For each sample, productive Simpson clonality was calculated as the square root of Simpson's diversity index over productive rearrangements. TCRdb took over this immuneACCESS table, retaining in-frame rearrangements with V and J assigned. Such tables are incomplete; in checked studies, under half of the missing clones stem from an unresolved V gene, and the remainder is unexplained. V and J calls plus clone size are reproduced from that table; the DNA served to infer D and trimming. In all, the sample holds over 95,000 clones, and less than 90% of those were seen once. In total, the top ten clones hold 2% of the sample.

Trimming removed 0 bases from V and 9 bases from J, leaving 15 bases between the germline ends. Including cysteine and phenylalanine, the CDR3 has 14 amino acids. Only the CDR3 portion is preserved as DNA: 42 bases, with reading frame beginning at the first base. Reading the germline V gene gives CDR1 MNHEY and CDR2 SVGAGI. The V gene is TRBV6-5 and the J gene is TRBJ2-7, with the D gene not confidently named. The TCR comes from a man in his 70s with active or convalescent COVID-19. Source material: peripheral blood. The DNA is as follows: TGTGCCAGCAGTTACTCGGTCGAGCTAGGTACGCAGTACTTC. Translated, this gives CASSYSVELGTQYF.